The rows below give T cell receptor beta chains drawn from one sample of a study of OX40 agonist ivuxolimab in advanced cancers. Profiling relied on immunoSEQ multiplex PCR, and the TCRdb table lists in-frame clones only, not all of them. This sample carries approximately 80,000 clones, around 86% of them seen once, and the ten largest clones take 0.2% to 0.3%. The sample was CD4+ or CD8+ T cells sorted from blood, taken in a trial of the OX40 agonist ivuxolimab. These receptors all stem from an adult with an advanced solid tumor such as melanoma, head and neck, liver or kidney cancer. Each CDR3 is given with its conserved first and last residue.

V gene,CDR3 protein
TRBV5-1,CASRPRGEGEQYF
TRBV28,CASSMGAETDTQYF
TRBV7-2,CASSLALFGQGPYNEQFF
TRBV5-4,CASSFSSSSTDTQYF
TRBV29-1,CSVDSGREKLFF
TRBV25-1,CASSGWGGSSYNEQFF
TRBV11-2,CASAQGGTGEQYF
TRBV7-2,CASSGLGFSYNEQFF
TRBV29-1,CSVGTGGPWDQPQHF
TRBV6-6,CASSYEITVEQFF
TRBV11-1,CASSLQGYEQYF
TRBV4-2,CASSPGLAGNEQYF
TRBV5-1,CASSLLGTGYNEQFF
TRBV27,CASSIRGQPEGNEKLFF
TRBV5-1,CASSLVASTSSYEQYF
TRBV5-1,CASSLGGAGLGTDTQYF
TRBV7-9,CASSVNRGYLYEQYF
TRBV4-1,CASSSLTRGVYGYTF
TRBV15,CATSRGRYTEAFF
TRBV11-3,CASSLGKGGEKLFF
TRBV18,CASSLDRFNYGYTF
TRBV5-1,CASSLARDLNTEAFF
TRBV7-2,CASSLYPGKINYGYTF
TRBV19,CASSMTGPNTEAFF
TRBV2,CASSEARVSGHGYTF
TRBV5-6,CASSLDWGMNYGYTF
TRBV5-1,CASSSPTGGKFF
TRBV5-1,CASSLGDSYNEQFF
TRBV5-4,CASSLNLIGGEETQYF
TRBV28,CASSLGGGGQFF
TRBV7-2,CASSLNRVKGGTEAFF
TRBV18,CASSPEHGNTIYF
TRBV4-1,CASSQVGGTGELFF
TRBV7-9,CASSLGLAGVDEQFF
TRBV10-3,CAISRASGAYEQYF
TRBV7-2,CASSLAMEKFTDTQYF
TRBV27,CASSLEYWTKSNTGELFF
TRBV10-2,CASSQDGDTEAFF
TRBV7-9,CASSLDSAYQETQYF
TRBV7-2,CASSFSVTYEQYF
TRBV2,CASRGQPQETQYF
TRBV5-8,CASTPRVNTDTQYF